This paragraph reports one TCR beta chain. Its specificity is not known. CDR3 length: 15 residues. V lost 2 bases, J lost 1 base, and 9 bases lay in between. The method was immunoSEQ multiplex PCR; TCRdb's version includes in-frame clones alone and lacks a portion of them. The sample consists of 150,000 to 200,000 clones, about nine tenths of them appearing once. This entry belongs to a study of cytomegalovirus exposure and HLA in healthy donors. Study-wide background: The 100 to 150 validation repertoires matched the roughly 700 first-cohort repertoires in platform, a later analysis reported. Regarding the study as a whole: Reports indicated that the classifier achieved high specificity and sensitivity in diagnosing cytomegalovirus status. It was about 150 TCR beta chains that were listed as cytomegalovirus-associated.

Among the 120 subjects of the validation cohort, separate from the approximately 660-subject first cohort, were the donors. This clonotype originated in a woman aged 18-29 years in good health and CMV-seropositive. Sequenced input: PBMCs. The chain is built from TRBV6-7 and TRBJ2-4; D uncertain. TRBV6-7 is classed as an ORF, of uncertain function. Here the CDR3 DNA reads TGTGCCAGCAGTTACCCAGGTAGGGCCAAAAACATTCAGTACTTC. Translation: CASSYPGRAKNIQYF.